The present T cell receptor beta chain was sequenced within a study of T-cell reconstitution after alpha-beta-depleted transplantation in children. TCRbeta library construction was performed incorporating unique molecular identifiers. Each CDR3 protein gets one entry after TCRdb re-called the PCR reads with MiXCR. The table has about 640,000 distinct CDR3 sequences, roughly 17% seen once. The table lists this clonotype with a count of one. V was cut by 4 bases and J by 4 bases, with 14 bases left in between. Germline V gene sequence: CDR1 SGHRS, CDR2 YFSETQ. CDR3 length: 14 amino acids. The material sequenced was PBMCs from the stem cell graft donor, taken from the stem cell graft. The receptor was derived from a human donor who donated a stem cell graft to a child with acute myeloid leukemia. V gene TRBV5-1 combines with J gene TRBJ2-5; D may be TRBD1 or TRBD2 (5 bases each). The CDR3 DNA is TGCGCCAGCAGCCAGAATTGGGGACCAGAGACCCAGTACTTC. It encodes CASSQNWGPETQYF.